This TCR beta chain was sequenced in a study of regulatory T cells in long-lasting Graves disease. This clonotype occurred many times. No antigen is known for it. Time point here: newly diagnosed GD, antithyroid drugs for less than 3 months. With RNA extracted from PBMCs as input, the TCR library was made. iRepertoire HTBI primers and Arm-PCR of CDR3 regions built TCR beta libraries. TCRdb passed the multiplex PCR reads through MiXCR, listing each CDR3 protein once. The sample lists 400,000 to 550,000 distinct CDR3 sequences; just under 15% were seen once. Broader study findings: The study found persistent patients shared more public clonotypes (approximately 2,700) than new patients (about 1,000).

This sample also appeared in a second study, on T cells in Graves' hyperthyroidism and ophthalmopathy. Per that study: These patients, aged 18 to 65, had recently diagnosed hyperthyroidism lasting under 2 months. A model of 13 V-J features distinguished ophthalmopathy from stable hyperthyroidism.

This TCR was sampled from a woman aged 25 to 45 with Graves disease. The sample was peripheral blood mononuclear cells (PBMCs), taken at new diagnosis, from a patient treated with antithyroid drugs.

CDR3 amino acids: CASSNQGYEQFF. CDR3 in DNA: TGCGCCAGCAGTAACCAGGGCTATGAGCAGTTCTTC. The rearrangement links TRBV5-1 to TRBJ2-1; possibly TRBD1 for D (5 bases). This CDR3 contains 12 residues. CDR1 and CDR2 (germline): SGHRS, YFSETQ. Trimming took off 5 bases at V and 8 bases at J, with 11 bases between the two ends.